This T cell receptor beta chain was sequenced for a study of shared clonotypes between healthy human individuals (dated by TCRdb to 2020 to 2021). About the investigation overall: Two women and a few men aged 18 to 49 years were included in the cohort. Blood TCR repertoires of roughly five healthy adults were deeply sequenced to estimate repertoire size and the extent of clonotype sharing between individuals. Different laboratories and diverse techniques were used to prepare libraries and sequence TCR repertoires, to increase sequencing depth and limit assay-specific biases. Each donor's leukapheresis produced roughly between roughly 0.85 and 10 billion PBMCs. For each donor, CD4 naive and CD4 memory were each given three plates, CD8 naive was given two plates, and CD8 memory was given one plate. Beyond this particular receptor, the publication reports: About 4.5% of naive CD4, around 3.6% of naive CD8, about 2.4% of memory CD4, and 0.4% of memory CD8 clonotypes were shared across four donors. Rarefaction of sorted-subset datasets indicated incomplete sequencing despite the large sequencing depth. Compared with non-shared clonotypes, the clonotypes found in all four sorted-subset donors had higher generation probabilities. Naive subsets generally had larger estimated clonotype richness than memory subsets did. The genetic and exposure-history diversity represented was limited by the small number of donors. Pairwise subsampling indicated that sequencing depth was expected to affect the degree of clonotype sharing among donors. Sampling was restricted to blood, and TCR repertoires in tissues likely differ from the TCR repertoires found in blood.

Comment on this clone: The antigen this receptor binds is unknown. The input lacks base qualities; no much larger clone sits a single base away.

Healthy HIV-negative adults with no recently reported acute infections or vaccinations were included as donors. Every donor was a Caucasian adult living in Nashville, Tennessee, USA. CD4+ T cells were enriched through magnetic negative selection, after which naive cells were positively selected on CD45RA and the remaining negative fraction served as the memory subset. Blood was collected by leukapheresis, and PBMCs were isolated by Ficoll-Histopaque density gradient centrifugation and then cryopreserved in liquid nitrogen vapor phase. Analytical flow cytometry was used to check the purity and quantity of each magnetically sorted T cell population. Genomic DNA was isolated from each sorted fraction and quantified by UV absorbance on a Nanodrop 2000c. Using the deep immunoSEQ assay, multiplex PCR amplified TCR CDR3 regions from genomic DNA. Extracted genomic DNA from each cell subset was spread evenly across all wells of several immunoSEQ 96-well plates, with each plate serving as a replicate. For sorted subsets, around 200 ng genomic DNA, equal to tens of thousands of T cell genomes, was loaded into each replicate PCR. Purified libraries were measured with a Qubit 3.0 fluorometer, size-checked on a Bioanalyzer 2100, and measured again with the KAPA Library Quantification kit. Every immunoSEQ 96-well plate was sequenced on a dedicated single-read 150-cycle Illumina NextSeq 550 flow cell. Regarding the original processing steps: Because only junctional sequences without quality scores were contained in the immunoSEQ output, filtering matching that applied to full-length reads could not be performed. Sequences were annotated with PyIR, a Python wrapper for IgBLAST v1.9, and V/J genes and CDR3 were assigned using IMGT germline references. Reads with weak V/J assignments (E-value above 1e-6), missing CDR3, stop codons, out-of-frame junctions, or ambiguous translated residues were removed. A V3J clonotype was defined by an identical inferred V gene, J gene, and CDR3 amino acid sequence. Percentage overlap between repertoires was calculated by dividing the number of shared unique clonotypes by the size of the smaller repertoire. RTK rarefaction, the Chao1 estimator, and Recon v2.1 estimates of unobserved clonotypes were used to assess repertoire richness. Generation probabilities for all TCRbeta clonotypes obtained by the gDNA method from a few donors were computed using OLGA. In TCRdb, the immuneACCESS table is reduced to in-frame sequences with V and J assigned. These tables do not hold every clone; where another copy was compared, an unresolved V gene accounts for under half, and the others remain unexplained. D and trimming were read from the DNA, whereas the V and J calls and clone size are those reported in that table. The sample contains approximately 1.5 million clones, 95% to 99% of them found a single time. The biggest ten clones account for about 0.42% of the sample.

From a lookup of the germline V gene (reference sequence), CDR1 and CDR2 are SGHNT and YYREEE. The trim is 0 bases for V and 4 bases for J, with a gap of 10 bases between the germline ends. The CDR3 holds 14 amino acids from the cysteine to the phenylalanine. Kept here is only the CDR3 DNA, which spans 42 bases and is read in frame from base 1. This TCR was recovered from a man aged 25 to 40 in good health. The V and J segments used are TRBV5-4 and TRBJ2-5, with a weak D call of TRBD1 (6 bases match). Sequenced: naive CD4+ T cells sorted from blood. The cell subset or site label on this specimen signifies: CD45RA+ positively selected. The encoded CDR3 is CASSLVQGRETQYF. The DNA sequence follows: TGTGCCAGCAGCTTGGTCCAGGGGCGAGAGACCCAGTACTTC. Where the CDR3 stops, the reference TRBV5-4 and TRBJ2-5 genes take over; the full variable domain is ETGVTQSPTHLIKTRGQQVTLRCSSQSGHNTVSWYQQALGQGPQFIFQYYREEENGRGNFPPRFSGLQFPNYSSELNVNALELDDSALYLCASSLVQGRETQYFGPGTRLLVL.